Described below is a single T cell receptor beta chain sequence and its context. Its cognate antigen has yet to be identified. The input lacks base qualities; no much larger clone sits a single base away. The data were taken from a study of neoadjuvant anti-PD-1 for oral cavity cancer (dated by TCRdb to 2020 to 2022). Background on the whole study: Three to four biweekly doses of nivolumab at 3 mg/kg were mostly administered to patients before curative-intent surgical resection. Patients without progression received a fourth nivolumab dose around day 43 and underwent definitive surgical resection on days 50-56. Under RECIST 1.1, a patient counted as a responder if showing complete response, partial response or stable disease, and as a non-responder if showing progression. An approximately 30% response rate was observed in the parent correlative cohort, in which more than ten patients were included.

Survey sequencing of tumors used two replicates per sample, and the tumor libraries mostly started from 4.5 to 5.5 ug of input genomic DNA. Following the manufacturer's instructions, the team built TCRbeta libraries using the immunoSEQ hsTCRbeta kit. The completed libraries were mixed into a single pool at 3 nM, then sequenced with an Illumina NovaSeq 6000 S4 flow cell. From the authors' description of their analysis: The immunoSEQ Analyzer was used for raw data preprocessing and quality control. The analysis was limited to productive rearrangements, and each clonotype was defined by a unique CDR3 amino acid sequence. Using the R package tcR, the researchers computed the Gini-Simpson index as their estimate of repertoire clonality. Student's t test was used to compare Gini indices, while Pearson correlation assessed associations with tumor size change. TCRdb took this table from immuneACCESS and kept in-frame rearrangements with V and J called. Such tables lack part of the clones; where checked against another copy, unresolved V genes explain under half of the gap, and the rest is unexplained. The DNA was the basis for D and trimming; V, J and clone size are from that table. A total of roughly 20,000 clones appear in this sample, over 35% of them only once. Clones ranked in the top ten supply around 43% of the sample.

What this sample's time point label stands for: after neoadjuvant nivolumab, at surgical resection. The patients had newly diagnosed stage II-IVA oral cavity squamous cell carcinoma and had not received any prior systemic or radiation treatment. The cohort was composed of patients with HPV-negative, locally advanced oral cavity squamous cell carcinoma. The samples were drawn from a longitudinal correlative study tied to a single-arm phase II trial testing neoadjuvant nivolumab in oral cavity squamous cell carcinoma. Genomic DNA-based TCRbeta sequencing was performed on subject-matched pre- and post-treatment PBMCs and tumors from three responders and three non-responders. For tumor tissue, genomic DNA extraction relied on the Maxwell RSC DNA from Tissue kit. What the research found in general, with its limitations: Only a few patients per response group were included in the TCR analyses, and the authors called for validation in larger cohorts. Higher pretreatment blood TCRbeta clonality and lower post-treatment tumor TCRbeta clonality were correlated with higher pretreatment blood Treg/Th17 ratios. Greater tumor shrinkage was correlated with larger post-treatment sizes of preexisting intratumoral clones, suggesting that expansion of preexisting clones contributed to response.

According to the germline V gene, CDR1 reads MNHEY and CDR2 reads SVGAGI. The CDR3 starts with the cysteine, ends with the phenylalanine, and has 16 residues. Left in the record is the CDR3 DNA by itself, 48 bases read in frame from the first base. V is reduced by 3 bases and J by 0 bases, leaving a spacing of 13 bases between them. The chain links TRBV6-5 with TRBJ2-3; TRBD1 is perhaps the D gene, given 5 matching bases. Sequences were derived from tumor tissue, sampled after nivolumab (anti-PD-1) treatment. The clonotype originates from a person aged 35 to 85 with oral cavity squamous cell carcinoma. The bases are TGTGCCAGCAGTTATATCGACAGCCCCAGCACAGATACGCAGTATTTT. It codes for CASSYIDSPSTDTQYF.